The subject of this entry is one T cell receptor (beta chain). As yet, its antigen is unknown. This record belongs to a study of Ad26.COV2.S vaccination and SARS-CoV-2 variants. The overall study: Administration of Ad26.COV2.S was intramuscular, either once or twice 56 days apart.

TCRdb's copy holds only in-frame clones and misses some; the assay was immunoSEQ multiplex PCR. Of about 320,000 clones in the sample, roughly 80% were seen once. Trimming pared 4 bases from V and 1 base from J, leaving 8 bases between. This CDR3 is 14 amino acids long. Germline CDR1 reads SGHAT; CDR2 reads FQNNGV. The sample's treatment: 19 received Ad26.COV2.S at low or high dose, single or two shots; 5 received placebo; per-sample allocation not given. Sampling happened 63 days after the first vaccine or placebo injection. Findings and limits, study-wide: Vaccine and placebo recipients had similar non-spike TCR breadth. Possibly, TCR breadth and depth analyses underestimated total T cell responses.

This receptor was obtained from a person aged 18 to 59 who received the Ad26.COV2.S COVID-19 vaccine or a placebo. V is TRBV11-2 and J is TRBJ2-4, with D unclear. The material was peripheral blood, obtained in a trial of Ad26.COV2.S vaccine versus placebo. DNA for the CDR3: TGTGCCAGCAGCTCAGGAAAGGCCAAAAACATTCAGTACTTC. Protein product: CASSSGKAKNIQYF.